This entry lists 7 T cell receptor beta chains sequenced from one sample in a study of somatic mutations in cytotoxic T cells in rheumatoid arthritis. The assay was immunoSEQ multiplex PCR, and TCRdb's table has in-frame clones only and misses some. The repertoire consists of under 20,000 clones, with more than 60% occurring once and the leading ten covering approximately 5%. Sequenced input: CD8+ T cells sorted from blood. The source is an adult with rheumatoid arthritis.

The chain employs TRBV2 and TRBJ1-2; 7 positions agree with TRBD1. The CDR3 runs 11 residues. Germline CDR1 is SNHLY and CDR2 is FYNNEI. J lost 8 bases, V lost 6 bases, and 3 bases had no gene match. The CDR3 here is CASRTGLGYTF. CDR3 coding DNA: TGTGCCAGCAGGACAGGGTTAGGCTACACCTTC.

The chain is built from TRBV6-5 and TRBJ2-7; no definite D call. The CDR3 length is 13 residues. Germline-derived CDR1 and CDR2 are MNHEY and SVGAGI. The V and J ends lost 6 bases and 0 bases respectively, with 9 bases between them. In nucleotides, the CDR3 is TGTGCCAGCAGATCGACGGGCTCCTACGAGCAGTACTTC. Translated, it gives CASRSTGSYEQYF.

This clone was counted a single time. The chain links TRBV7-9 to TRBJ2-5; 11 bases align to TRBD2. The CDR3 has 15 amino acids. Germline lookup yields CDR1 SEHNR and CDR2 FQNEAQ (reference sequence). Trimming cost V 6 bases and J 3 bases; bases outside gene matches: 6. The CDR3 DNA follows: TGTGCCAGCAGTCAGGTACTAGCGGGAGAAGAGACCCAGTACTTC. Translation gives CASSQVLAGEETQYF.

For the CDR3, the DNA is TGTGCCAGCAGCCCCCCCGCTACTAGCGGGGGGGCCAGAAATGAGCAGTTCTTC. It codes for CASSPPATSGGARNEQFF. The chain couples TRBV7-2 to TRBJ2-1; 13 bases fit TRBD2. V shed 5 bases and J 7 bases; nucleotides not matched to a gene: 14. Per germline, CDR1 SGHTA and CDR2 FQGNSA. CDR3 length: 18 residues. Based on the CDR3 plus reference TRBV7-2 and TRBJ2-1, the full variable domain is GAGVSQSPSNKVTEKGKDVELRCDPISGHTALYWYRQSLGQGLEFLIYFQGNSAPDKSGLPSDRFSAERTGGSVSTLTIQRTQQEDSAVYLCASSPPATSGGARNEQFFGPGTRLTVL.

The chain's CDR3 is CASRGQGWGYTF. The DNA of the CDR3 is TGTGCCAGCAGAGGACAGGGTTGGGGCTACACCTTC. V gene TRBV5-6 combines with J gene TRBJ1-2; 8 nucleotides align to TRBD1. Germline V gene lookup returns CDR1 SGHDT and CDR2 YYEEEE. V shed 5 bases, J shed 8 bases, and the junction held 5 bases outside the gene matches. The CDR3 loop spans 12 amino acids. Complete variable domain (other parts from reference TRBV5-6 and TRBJ1-2): DAGVTQSPTHLIKTRGQQVTLRCSPKSGHDTVSWYQQALGQGPQFIFQYYEEEERQRGNFPDRFSGHQFPNYSSELNVNALLLGDSALYLCASRGQGWGYTFGSGTRLTVV.

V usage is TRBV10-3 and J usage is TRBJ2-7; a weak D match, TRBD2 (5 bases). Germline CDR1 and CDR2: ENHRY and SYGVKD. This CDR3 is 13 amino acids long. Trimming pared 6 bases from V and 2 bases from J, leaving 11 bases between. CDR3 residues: CAIRTGKPYEQYF. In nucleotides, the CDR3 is TGTGCCATCAGAACGGGGAAACCCTACGAGCAGTACTTC.

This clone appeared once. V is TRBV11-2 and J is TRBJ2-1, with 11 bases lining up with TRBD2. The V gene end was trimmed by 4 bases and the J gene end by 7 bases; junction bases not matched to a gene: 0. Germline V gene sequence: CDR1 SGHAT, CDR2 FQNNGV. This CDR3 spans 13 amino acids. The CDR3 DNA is TGTGCCAGCAGCTCTAGCGGGGGGAATGAGCAGTTCTTC. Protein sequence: CASSSSGGNEQFF.